These 10 T cell receptor beta chains came from one sample sequenced in a study of CD8 T cells in Susac syndrome (dated by TCRdb to the late 2010s). Library generation was performed with the immunoSEQ multiplex PCR assay. RNA was extracted using the RNeasy kit, and roughly 0.45 to 1 ug of the RNA was reverse transcribed with random hexamers. TCRdb reworked the public reads: Q25 trimming with fastp, MiXCR clone assembly, productive beta chains retained. Rows with one shared CDR3 protein collapse into an entry with the most common genes and DNA. This sample is represented by roughly 89,000 distinct CDR3 sequences; roughly 95% of them were singletons. 0.62% of the sample lies in the top ten. Sequences were obtained from CD8+ T cells from PBMCs. These receptors originate from a human donor with Susac syndrome.

With respect to this clonotype: One junction end does not reproduce the germline sequence, and a read error may be involved. V usage is TRBV7-7 and J usage is TRBJ2-1; perhaps TRBD2 as D (6 bases). There are 12 residues in the CDR3. CDR1 is SSHAT and CDR2 is FNYEAQ in the germline V gene (reference sequence). The CDR3 DNA reads TGTGCTAGCAGCTCCGGGGGTGAGGAGCAGTTCTTC. This gives the protein CASSSGGEEQFF.

This clonotype was recorded only once. This chain joins TRBV13 and TRBJ2-3; 10 nucleotides line up with TRBD1. The V segment lost 5 bases and the J segment 3 bases; nucleotides outside the gene matches: 14. Looked up from germline, CDR1 is PRHDT and CDR2 is FYEKMQ (reference sequence). The CDR3 length is 18 residues. The CDR3 nucleotides are TGTGCCAGCAGCCGTCAACTCGGGGGGACAGGGGTAACAGATACGCAGTATTTT. Translated: CASSRQLGGTGVTDTQYF.

V and J are TRBV20-1 and TRBJ1-1, with 8 bases fitting TRBD1. The CDR3 has 14 residues. CDR1 is DFQATT and CDR2 is SNEGSKA in the germline V gene (reference sequence). The J segment lost 4 bases and the V segment lost 0 bases, leaving 4 bases of the junction unmatched. This CDR3 reads CSARERQGITEAFF. DNA for the CDR3: TGCAGTGCTAGAGAAAGACAGGGGATCACTGAAGCTTTCTTT.

The gene calls are TRBV4-3 and TRBJ2-5; tentative D call: TRBD2 (5 bases). Looked up from germline, CDR1 is LGHNA and CDR2 is YSLEER. The CDR3 is made up of 15 amino acids. V was trimmed by 1 base and J by 4 bases, leaving 13 bases between them. The CDR3 DNA reads TGCGCCAGCAGCCAAGTCATCGGGGTAGGAGAGACCCAGTACTTC. Its protein product is CASSQVIGVGETQYF.

The chain joins TRBV7-2 to TRBJ1-2; possible D gene TRBD1, 5 bases. CDR1 is SGHTA, CDR2 FQGNSA, per germline. V lost 5 bases, J lost 5 bases, and 15 bases lay in between. There are 14 residues in the CDR3. In nucleotides, the CDR3 is TGTGCCAGCAGCCCGACAGTCCTAGATTATGGCTACACCTTC. Protein product: CASSPTVLDYGYTF.

The chain links TRBV20-1 to TRBJ2-5; D might be TRBD1 (5 bases). Trimming shortened V by 6 bases and J by 1 base, and 12 bases separated the two germline ends. CDR1 and CDR2 from the germline V gene are DFQATT and SNEGSKA (reference sequence). The CDR3 has 13 amino acids. The CDR3 bases are TGCAGTGCGACGGCAGGGATCCAAGAGACCCAGTACTTC. Protein sequence: CSATAGIQETQYF.

V is TRBV13 and J is TRBJ1-2, with 8 positions matching TRBD1. This CDR3 spans 15 amino acids. The germline gives CDR1 PRHDT, CDR2 FYEKMQ (reference sequence). Trimming at V came to 1 base and at J to 8 bases, leaving 9 bases not matched to a gene. CDR3 nucleotides: TGTGCCAGCAGCTTAGACGGGACAGGTGGTAGGGGCTACACCTTC. Translating gives CASSLDGTGGRGYTF.

The rearrangement joins TRBV12-3 or TRBV12-4 to TRBJ1-5; D not resolved. The ends were cut back, 6 bases at V and 1 base at J, with 7 bases in the middle. The CDR3 sequence is 13 residues long. The CDR3 DNA sequence: TGTGCCAGCAGCCACGGGAGCAATCAGCCCCAGCATTTT. It yields the protein CASSHGSNQPQHF.

The CDR3 DNA follows: TGTGCCAGCAGCTTGGAGACAGGGGGTTCACCCCTCCACTTT. Translation: CASSLETGGSPLHF. This chain links TRBV5-4 with TRBJ1-6, with 9 bases matching TRBD1. Germline V gene data show CDR1 as SGHNT and CDR2 as YYREEE (reference sequence). This CDR3 is 14 amino acids long. The trim removed 0 bases at V and 9 bases at J, leaving 1 base unmatched.

V is TRBV5-4 and J is TRBJ1-1, with D maybe TRBD1 (6 bases). CDR1 is SGHNT, CDR2 YYREEE, per germline (reference sequence). The germline V and J ends were trimmed by 1 base and 2 bases, with 9 bases remaining between them. The CDR3 consists of 14 residues. The CDR3 nucleotides read TGTGCCAGCAGCTTGCCACAGGGTAACACTGAAGCTTTCTTT. The encoded protein is CASSLPQGNTEAFF.